These T cell receptor beta chains were read from a single sample in a study of blood T cell repertoires in COVID-19. Measured with immunoSEQ multiplex PCR; TCRdb has only the in-frame clones, and not every one. Of more than 95,000 clones listed, over 70% are singletons. The specimen was peripheral blood. The receptor source for this set is a human donor in a cohort sampled during active or convalescent COVID-19. The CDR3 runs from the conserved cysteine through the conserved F or W. D genes are given only for firm matches. Size is stated for part of the rows, as once, few or many counts, or as a class when the clone is expanded.

j_call,d_call,clone_size,v_call,cdr3_nt,cdr3_aa
TRBJ2-3,TRBD2,-,TRBV28,TGTGCCAGCAGCGAAACTGATGGGACTAGCGTCACAGATACGCAGTATTTT,CASSETDGTSVTDTQYF
TRBJ1-2,-,-,TRBV4-1,TGCGCCAGCAGCCAAGACCCTCTCGGGGGGGCGAGTGGCTACACCTTC,CASSQDPLGGASGYTF
TRBJ2-5,TRBD1,-,TRBV27,TGTGCCAGCAGTTTTGAGGGGGCCGGAGAGACCCAGTACTTC,CASSFEGAGETQYF
TRBJ1-1,TRBD1,-,TRBV5-1,TGCGCCAGCAGCCGAACAGGGGAGAGAACTGAAGCTTTCTTT,CASSRTGERTEAFF
TRBJ1-4,-,-,TRBV9,TGTGCCAGCAGTCTATCGGGTTCTAATGAAAAACTGTTTTTT,CASSLSGSNEKLFF
TRBJ2-3,TRBD1,-,TRBV7-2,TGTGCCAGCAGCCAATCTAGGGGGCTCGGCACAGATACGCAGTATTTT,CASSQSRGLGTDTQYF
TRBJ1-2,TRBD1,-,TRBV4-2,TGTGCCAGCAGCCAAGAACAGGGGGCCTGGGGCTACACCTTC,CASSQEQGAWGYTF
TRBJ1-1,-,-,TRBV18,TGTGCCAGCTCACCACAGGAAGGACAGTTGAACACTGAAGCTTTCTTT,CASSPQEGQLNTEAFF
TRBJ1-2,-,-,TRBV7-3,TGTGCCAGCAGCTTAATCGGGGGGCCAGACTATGGCTACACCTTC,CASSLIGGPDYGYTF
TRBJ2-3,-,-,TRBV19,TGTGCCAGTAGTACCACTAGCATGGGCGCAGATACGCAGTATTTT,CASSTTSMGADTQYF
TRBJ1-2,TRBD1,-,TRBV2,TGTGCCAGCAGTGAACTGACAGGGTTTGGCTACACCTTC,CASSELTGFGYTF
TRBJ1-3,-,-,TRBV7-9,TGTGCCAGCAGCTCTTACTCTGGAAACACCATATATTTT,CASSSYSGNTIYF
TRBJ1-1,-,once,TRBV7-9,TGTGCCAGCAGCTTCCAACACCCGAACACTGAAGCTTTCTTT,CASSFQHPNTEAFF
TRBJ1-1,TRBD1,-,TRBV15,TGTGCCACCAGCAGGATATTATTACAGGGGGCGACTGAAGCTTTCTTT,CATSRILLQGATEAFF
TRBJ2-7,TRBD1,-,TRBV5-1,TGCGCCAGCAGCTTTAATCCGGGACAGGGGTACGAGCAGTACTTC,CASSFNPGQGYEQYF
TRBJ1-5,TRBD1,once,TRBV24-1,TGTGCCACCTCCAGGGGGACAGGCGATGGGGGAGGTCAGCCCCAGCATTTT,CATSRGTGDGGGQPQHF
TRBJ1-2,TRBD1,-,TRBV5-1,TGCGCCAGCAGCTACGGACAGGGGGGAGCTGGCTACACCTTC,CASSYGQGGAGYTF
TRBJ2-7,TRBD1,-,TRBV27,TGTGCCAGCAGTTCCTCCCGCGCGGGGGGACAGGGGCCCTCCTACGAGCAGTACTTC,CASSSSRAGGQGPSYEQYF
TRBJ1-2,-,-,TRBV6-5,TGTGCCAGCAGCCTACAGAACTTCTATGGCTACACCTTC,CASSLQNFYGYTF
TRBJ1-2,-,-,TRBV15,TGTGCCACCAGCAGAGATGGGCAGGGCCACTATGGCTACACCTTC,CATSRDGQGHYGYTF
TRBJ2-3,TRBD2,-,TRBV7-2,TGTGCCAGCAGCTTAGTGCCGGGACTAGCGGGGGGAAGCACAGATACGCAGTATTTT,CASSLVPGLAGGSTDTQYF
TRBJ1-1,-,-,TRBV5-1,TGCGCCAGCAGCACAAGGGTAGCGTCCACTGAAGCTTTCTTT,CASSTRVASTEAFF
TRBJ1-5,-,-,TRBV2,TGTGCCAGCAGTCAGGGCGGCAATCAGCCCCAGCATTTT,CASSQGGNQPQHF
TRBJ1-1,-,-,TRBV7-2,TGTGCCAGCAGCGTTACAGAGAACACTGAAGCTTTCTTT,CASSVTENTEAFF
TRBJ2-7,TRBD1,-,TRBV6-1,TGTGCCAGCAGTGAATCTCCAGGGGGAGAGAACGAGCAGTACTTC,CASSESPGGENEQYF
TRBJ2-3,-,-,TRBV19,TGTGCCACCCACACCCGGGACTCGGCAGATACGCAGTATTTT,CATHTRDSADTQYF
TRBJ1-1,TRBD1,-,TRBV7-3,TGTGCCAGCAGCTCTACAGGGGGCGTGAACACTGAAGCTTTCTTT,CASSSTGGVNTEAFF
TRBJ2-5,TRBD1,-,TRBV28,TGTGCCAGCAGTTTATGGGGACAGGGGGCGCTGAGGCAAGAGACCCAGTACTTC,CASSLWGQGALRQETQYF
TRBJ2-7,TRBD2,-,TRBV18,TGTGCCAGCTCACCAATGAGGGGCCCGGGACTAGCGGGGGCCTACGAGCAGTACTTC,CASSPMRGPGLAGAYEQYF
TRBJ1-2,-,-,TRBV19,TGTGCCAGTAGTACCAATACAGGGAACTATGGCTACACCTTC,CASSTNTGNYGYTF
TRBJ2-3,-,-,TRBV19,TGTGCCAGTTCAGGGGTCGTGCAGTTGGATACGCAGTATTTT,CASSGVVQLDTQYF
TRBJ2-2,TRBD2,-,TRBV7-2,TGTGCCAGCAGAATTAGCGGGGGGGCGAACACCGGGGAGCTGTTTTTT,CASRISGGANTGELFF
TRBJ1-1,-,-,TRBV11-2,TGTGCCAGCAGCTTACAGGGGTACACTGAAGCTTTCTTT,CASSLQGYTEAFF
TRBJ1-2,TRBD1,few,TRBV7-2,TGTGCCAGCAGCCCAGACAGGGGGCTTGGCTACACCTTC,CASSPDRGLGYTF
TRBJ1-2,-,-,TRBV6-5,TGTGCCAGCAGTTGGTCGTCCGGAGTTGCTGGCTACACCTTC,CASSWSSGVAGYTF
TRBJ2-2,TRBD2,-,TRBV5-4,TGTGCCAGCAGCTTGTTACTAGCGGGGTTCCCGAACACCGGGGAGCTGTTTTTT,CASSLLLAGFPNTGELFF
TRBJ2-7,TRBD1,-,TRBV13,TGTGCCAGCAGCGTAGCCGGGACAGGGGTCAACGAGCAGTACTTC,CASSVAGTGVNEQYF
TRBJ2-7,TRBD1,-,TRBV7-2,TGTGCCAGCAGCTTAGAATTAGGGGGCCTGGTGGACGAGCAGTACTTC,CASSLELGGLVDEQYF
TRBJ2-3,-,-,TRBV4-3,TGCGCCAGCAGCCAAGAGGGGGGGGCCGCGTGGGATACGCAGTATTTT,CASSQEGGAAWDTQYF
TRBJ2-7,TRBD1,-,TRBV4-1,TGCGCCAGCAGCCAAGGAGGGACAGGGGGACACGAGCAGTACTTC,CASSQGGTGGHEQYF
TRBJ1-2,TRBD1,-,TRBV2,TGTGCCAGCAGTCGGGACAGGGAGACGTTCTATGGCTACACCTTC,CASSRDRETFYGYTF
TRBJ2-5,TRBD1,-,TRBV13,TGTGCCAGCAGCCCCAAGGACAGGGCGTGGGAGACCCAGTACTTC,CASSPKDRAWETQYF
TRBJ1-1,TRBD1,-,TRBV7-6,TGTGCCAGCAGCCTACGACAGGGGTTGAACACTGAAGCTTTCTTT,CASSLRQGLNTEAFF
TRBJ1-5,TRBD1,-,TRBV2,TGTGCCAGCAGTGAACACAGGGGGCGCAATCAGCCCCAGCATTTT,CASSEHRGRNQPQHF
TRBJ1-2,TRBD1,-,TRBV5-6,TGTGCCAGCAGCTCGACAGGGGGCGGCTATGGCTACACCTTC,CASSSTGGGYGYTF
TRBJ2-1,TRBD2,-,TRBV4-2,TGTGCCAGCAGCAAACGGACTAGCTCCTACAATGAGCAGTTCTTC,CASSKRTSSYNEQFF
TRBJ1-2,-,-,TRBV11-2,TGTGCCAGCAGCCCCCTCGCGGACATCGGTCCCCTTTATGGCTACACCTTC,CASSPLADIGPLYGYTF